The T cell receptor (beta chain) under discussion was sequenced for a study of cytomegalovirus exposure and HLA in healthy donors. Regarding the study as a whole: It was found in a later analysis that first-cohort TCR clusters tended to co-occur in the 95 to 150 validation repertoires.

On this clone itself: The antigen is not known.

Assay used: immunoSEQ multiplex PCR; TCRdb lists only in-frame clones, some missing. This sample has about 330,000 clones, with around 87% found just once. The CDR3 loop spans 15 amino acids. Trimming took 4 bases from V and 4 from J; bases not matched to a gene: 7. Germline V gene sequence: CDR1 SGDLS, CDR2 YYNGEE. The gene calls are TRBV9 and TRBJ2-3, with 9 bases aligning to TRBD1. Sequencing was performed on PBMCs. The receptor was isolated from a woman younger than 45 in good health and CMV-seropositive. The CDR3 spells CASSSRTGVADTQYF. The CDR3 DNA reads as TGTGCCAGCAGCTCACGGACAGGGGTTGCAGATACGCAGTATTTT. The variable domain in full, completed from reference TRBV9 and TRBJ2-3, reads DSGVTQTPKHLITATGQRVTLRCSPRSGDLSVYWYQQSLDQGLQFLIQYYNGEERAKGNILERFSAQQFPDLHSELNLSSLELGDSALYFCASSSRTGVADTQYFGPGTRLTVL.